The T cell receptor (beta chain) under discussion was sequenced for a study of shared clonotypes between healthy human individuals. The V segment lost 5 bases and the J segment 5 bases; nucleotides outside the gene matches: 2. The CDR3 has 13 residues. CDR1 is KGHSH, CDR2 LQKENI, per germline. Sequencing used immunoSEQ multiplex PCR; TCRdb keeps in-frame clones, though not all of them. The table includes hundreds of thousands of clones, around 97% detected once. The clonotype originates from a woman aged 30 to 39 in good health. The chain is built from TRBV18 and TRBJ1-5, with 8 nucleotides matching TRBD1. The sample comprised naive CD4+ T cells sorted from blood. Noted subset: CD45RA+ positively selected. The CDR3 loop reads CASSAQGDQPQHF. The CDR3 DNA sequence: TGTGCCAGCTCAGCACAGGGGGATCAGCCCCAGCATTTT. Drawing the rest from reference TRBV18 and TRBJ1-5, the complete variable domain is NAGVMQNPRHLVRRRGQEARLRCSPMKGHSHVYWYRQLPEEGLKFMVYLQKENIIDESGMPKERFSAEFPKEGPSILRIQQVVRGDSAAYFCASSAQGDQPQHFGDGTRLSIL.